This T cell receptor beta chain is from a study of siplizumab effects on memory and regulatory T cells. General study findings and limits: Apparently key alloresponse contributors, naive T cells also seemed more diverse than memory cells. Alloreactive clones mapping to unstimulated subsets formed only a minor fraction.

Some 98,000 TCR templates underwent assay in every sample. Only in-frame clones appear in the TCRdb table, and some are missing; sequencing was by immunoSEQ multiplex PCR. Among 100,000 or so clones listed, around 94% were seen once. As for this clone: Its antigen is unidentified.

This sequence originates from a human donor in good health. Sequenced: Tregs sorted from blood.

CDR3 sequence: CASSPGTMDTGELFF. In DNA form, the CDR3 reads TGCGCCAGCAGCCCGGGGACTATGGACACCGGGGAGCTGTTTTTT. The V call is TRBV5-1, the J call TRBJ2-2; 7 bases agree with TRBD2. The CDR3 loop spans 15 amino acids. The germline V gene has CDR1 SGHRS and CDR2 YFSETQ. The junction had 6 bases not matched to a gene; V was cut back by 4 bases and J by 3 bases.